This T cell receptor (beta chain) was sequenced during a study of shared clonotypes between healthy human individuals (dated by TCRdb to the early 2020s). With respect to the entire study: The cohort comprised a couple of women and a few men aged 18 to 49 years. To estimate repertoire size and how much clonotypes are shared between individuals, the study performed deep sequencing of blood TCR repertoires from a few healthy adults. Different laboratories and diverse techniques were used to prepare libraries and sequence TCR repertoires, to increase sequencing depth and limit assay-specific biases. Leukapheresis yielded between about 0.8 and 8.9 billion PBMCs per donor. For each donor, three plates each were used for CD4 naive and CD4 memory, two plates were used for CD8 naive, and one plate was used for CD8 memory. The study at large found these results: Naive subsets generally had larger estimated clonotype richness than memory subsets. Incomplete sequencing was indicated by rarefaction of sorted-subset datasets, despite the large sequencing depth. Sampling was restricted to blood, and TCR repertoires in tissue are likely to differ from TCR repertoires in blood. The genetic and exposure-history diversity represented was limited by the small number of donors. When several donors were compared, the shared fraction of clonotypes was 5% to 6.5% for naive CD4, approximately 3.5% for naive CD8, more than 2% for memory CD4, and 0.4% for memory CD8. Pairwise subsampling indicated that sequencing depth was expected to affect the degree of clonotype sharing among donors. Compared with non-shared clonotypes, the clonotypes found in all four sorted-subset donors had higher generation probabilities.

TCR CDR3 regions were amplified from genomic DNA by multiplex PCR using the deep immunoSEQ assay. For each cell subset, the extracted genomic DNA was distributed evenly across all wells of several immunoSEQ 96-well plates, and each plate served as one replicate. For sorted subsets, around 0.2 ug of genomic DNA, equivalent to around 30,000 T cell genomes, went into each replicate PCR. The purified libraries were quantified using a Qubit 3.0 fluorometer, sized with a Bioanalyzer 2100, and then quantified again using the KAPA Library Quantification kit. A separate single-read 150-cycle Illumina NextSeq 550 flow cell was used to sequence each immunoSEQ 96-well plate. The paper's processing steps were these. Because the immunoSEQ output held only junctional sequences and lacked quality scores, the filtering could not match the filtering applied to full-length reads. Sequences were annotated with PyIR, a Python wrapper for IgBLAST v1.9, and V/J genes and CDR3 were assigned using IMGT germline references. Reads were removed for weak V/J assignments (E-value above 1e-6), missing CDR3, stop codons, out-of-frame junctions, or ambiguous translated residues. V3J clonotypes were defined by identical inferred V gene, J gene, and CDR3 amino acid sequence. Percentage overlap between repertoires was calculated by dividing the number of shared unique clonotypes by the size of the smaller repertoire. Richness of each repertoire was evaluated using RTK rarefaction, the Chao1 estimator, and Recon v2.1 estimates of unobserved clonotypes. OLGA was used to compute generation probabilities for all TCRbeta clonotypes that the gDNA method yielded from a few donors. TCRdb retrieved this table from immuneACCESS and kept in-frame rearrangements only. Not all clones are present; in checked studies, unresolved V genes account for under half, and no reason is known for the remainder. The D gene and trimming were derived from the DNA, and the V and J assignments and clone size from that table. In this sample the table shows nearly 1,000,000 clones, about three quarters of which occur a single time. The ten most abundant clones make up around 1.5% of the sample.

On this clone itself: Its antigen specificity is not known. No much larger clone is present one base from it, and per-base qualities are unavailable.

Looking up the germline V gene (reference sequence) yields CDR1 MNHNY and CDR2 SVGAGI. The germline ends are 17 bases apart after V is trimmed by 4 bases and J by 8 bases. The CDR3 numbers 15 residues from cysteine through phenylalanine. Just CDR3 DNA is preserved here, 45 bases in frame from base 1. The donors were healthy, HIV-negative adults who had no recently reported acute infections or vaccinations. Only Caucasian adults living in Nashville, Tennessee, USA were represented among the donors. CD4+ T cells were enriched through magnetic negative selection, after which naive cells were positively selected on CD45RA and the remaining negative fraction served as the memory subset. Blood was obtained by leukapheresis, after which PBMCs were separated by Ficoll-Histopaque density gradient centrifugation and cryopreserved in liquid nitrogen vapor phase. Analytical flow cytometry was used to check the purity and quantity of each magnetically sorted T cell population. Genomic DNA was isolated from each sorted fraction and quantified by UV absorbance on a Nanodrop 2000c.

The sequencing sample was made of memory CD4+ T cells sorted from blood. The sample's cell subset or site label is to be understood as: CD45RA-negative fraction. The TCR sequence derives from a young man in good health. The chain is made from TRBV6-6 and TRBJ1-4; tentative D gene TRBD1, with 5 bases matching. In nucleotides, the sequence is TGTGCCAGCAGTTGGAACTCGCAATGGGGGGAAAAACTGTTTTTT. The encoded protein is CASSWNSQWGEKLFF.